This T cell receptor beta chain was identified during a study of beta chain features in type 1 diabetes. Across the whole study: Age, gender and cell yields were alike across patients and healthy donors.

Study-wide results and caveats: Among all four CD4+ subsets, Type 1 diabetes patients had TCRB CDR3s that were moderately but significantly shorter.

The CDR3 is 16 amino acids. V was pared by 0 bases and J by 0 bases, with 12 bases between. Germline-derived CDR1 and CDR2 are GTSNPN and SVGIG (reference sequence). Sequenced material consisted of expressed TCRB transcripts (all of the isolated RNA was reverse transcribed). TCRdb's table, derived via immunoSEQ multiplex PCR, lists solely in-frame clones and lacks some. This table has a few hundred thousand clones, about 20% appearing once. In regard to this clone: Its antigen is not known.

The chain links TRBV30 to TRBJ2-1; tentatively, D is TRBD2 (6 bases). This clonotype was sampled from a woman in her late teens or twenties in good health. The sample taken for sequencing was naive CD4+ T cells from blood. This CDR3 is CAWSVGTFSSYNEQFF. DNA for the CDR3: TGTGCCTGGAGTGTGGGGACTTTCAGCTCCTACAATGAGCAGTTCTTC.